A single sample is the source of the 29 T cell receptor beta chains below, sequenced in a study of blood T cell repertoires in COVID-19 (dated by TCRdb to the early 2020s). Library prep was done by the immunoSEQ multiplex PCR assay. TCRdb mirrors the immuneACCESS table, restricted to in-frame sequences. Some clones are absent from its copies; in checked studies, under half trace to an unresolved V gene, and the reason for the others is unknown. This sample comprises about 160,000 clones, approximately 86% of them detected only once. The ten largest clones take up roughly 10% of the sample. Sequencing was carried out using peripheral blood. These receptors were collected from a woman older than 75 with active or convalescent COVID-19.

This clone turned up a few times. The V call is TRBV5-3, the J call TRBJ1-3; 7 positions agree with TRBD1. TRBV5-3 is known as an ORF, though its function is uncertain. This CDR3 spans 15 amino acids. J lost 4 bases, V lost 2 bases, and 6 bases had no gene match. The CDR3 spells CARSLRQGSGNTIYF. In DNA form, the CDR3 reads TGTGCCAGAAGCTTACGACAGGGATCAGGAAACACCATATATTTT.

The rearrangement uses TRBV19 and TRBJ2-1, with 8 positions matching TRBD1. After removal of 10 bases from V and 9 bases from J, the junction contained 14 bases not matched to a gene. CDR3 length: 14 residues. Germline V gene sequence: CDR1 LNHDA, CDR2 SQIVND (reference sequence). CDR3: CATTPDRAEGEQFF. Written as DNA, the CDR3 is TGTGCCACCACCCCGGACAGGGCCGAAGGTGAGCAGTTCTTC.

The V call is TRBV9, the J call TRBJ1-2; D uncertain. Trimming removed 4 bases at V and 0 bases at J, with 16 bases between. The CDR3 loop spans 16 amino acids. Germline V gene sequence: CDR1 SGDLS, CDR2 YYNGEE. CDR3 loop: CASSPLQTIANYGYTF. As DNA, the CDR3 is TGTGCCAGCAGCCCTCTCCAAACAATCGCTAACTATGGCTACACCTTC. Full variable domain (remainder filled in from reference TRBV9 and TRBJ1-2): DSGVTQTPKHLITATGQRVTLRCSPRSGDLSVYWYQQSLDQGLQFLIQYYNGEERAKGNILERFSAQQFPDLHSELNLSSLELGDSALYFCASSPLQTIANYGYTFGSGTRLTVV.

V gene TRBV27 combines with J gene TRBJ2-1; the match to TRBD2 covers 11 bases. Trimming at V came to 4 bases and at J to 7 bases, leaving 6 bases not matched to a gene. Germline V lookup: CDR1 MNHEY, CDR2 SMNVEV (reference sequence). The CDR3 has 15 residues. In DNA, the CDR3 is TGTGCCAGCAGTTCACTAGCGGGGGTCGTGAATGAGCAGTTCTTC. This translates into CASSSLAGVVNEQFF.

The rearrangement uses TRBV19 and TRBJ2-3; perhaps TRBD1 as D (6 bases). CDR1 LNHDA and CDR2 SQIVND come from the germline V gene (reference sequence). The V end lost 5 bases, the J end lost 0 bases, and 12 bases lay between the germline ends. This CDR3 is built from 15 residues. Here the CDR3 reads CASSWGPSSTDTQYF. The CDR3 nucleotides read TGTGCCAGTAGTTGGGGGCCATCTAGCACAGATACGCAGTATTTT.

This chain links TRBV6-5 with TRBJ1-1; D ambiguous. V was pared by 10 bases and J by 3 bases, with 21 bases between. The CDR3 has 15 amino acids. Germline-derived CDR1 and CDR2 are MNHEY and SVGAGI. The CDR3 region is CATKEDAVGYTEAFF. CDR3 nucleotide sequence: TGTGCCACCAAGGAGGACGCCGTGGGATACACTGAAGCTTTCTTT.

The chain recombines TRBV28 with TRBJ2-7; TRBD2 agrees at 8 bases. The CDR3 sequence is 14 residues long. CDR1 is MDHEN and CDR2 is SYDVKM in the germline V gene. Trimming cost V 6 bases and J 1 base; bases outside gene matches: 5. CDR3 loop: CASSRSGGSYEQYF. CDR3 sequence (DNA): TGTGCCAGCAGCCGGAGCGGGGGATCCTACGAGCAGTACTTC.

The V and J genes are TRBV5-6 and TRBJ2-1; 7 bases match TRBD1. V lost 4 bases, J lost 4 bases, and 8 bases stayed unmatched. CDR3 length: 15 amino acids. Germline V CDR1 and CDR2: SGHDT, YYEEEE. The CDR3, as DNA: TGTGCCAGCAGCATTACAGGGGTGTGGTACAATGAGCAGTTCTTC. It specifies CASSITGVWYNEQFF.

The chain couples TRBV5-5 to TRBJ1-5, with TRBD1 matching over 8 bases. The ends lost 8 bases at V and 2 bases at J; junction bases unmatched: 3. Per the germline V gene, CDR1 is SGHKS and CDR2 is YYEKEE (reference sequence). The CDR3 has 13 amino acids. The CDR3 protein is CASDRGGNQPQHF. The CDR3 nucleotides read TGTGCCAGTGACAGGGGAGGCAATCAGCCCCAGCATTTT. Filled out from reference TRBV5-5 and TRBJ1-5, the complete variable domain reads DAGVTQSPTHLIKTRGQQVTLRCSPISGHKSVSWYQQVLGQGPQFIFQYYEKEERGRGNFPDRFSARQFPNYSSELNVNALLLGDSALYLCASDRGGNQPQHFGDGTRLSIL.

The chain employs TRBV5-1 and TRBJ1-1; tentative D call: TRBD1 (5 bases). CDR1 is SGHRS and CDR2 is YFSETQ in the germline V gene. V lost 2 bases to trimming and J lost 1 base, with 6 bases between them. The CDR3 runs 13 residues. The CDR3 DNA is TGCGCCAGCAGCTTTACAGGGAACACTGAAGCTTTCTTT. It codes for CASSFTGNTEAFF.

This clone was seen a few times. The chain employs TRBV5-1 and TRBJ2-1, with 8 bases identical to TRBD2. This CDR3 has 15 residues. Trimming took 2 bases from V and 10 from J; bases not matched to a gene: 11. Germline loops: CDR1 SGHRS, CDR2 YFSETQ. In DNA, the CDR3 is TGCGCCAGCAGCTTACTAGCGGAAGCTGGTCGCGAGCAGTTCTTC. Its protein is CASSLLAEAGREQFF.

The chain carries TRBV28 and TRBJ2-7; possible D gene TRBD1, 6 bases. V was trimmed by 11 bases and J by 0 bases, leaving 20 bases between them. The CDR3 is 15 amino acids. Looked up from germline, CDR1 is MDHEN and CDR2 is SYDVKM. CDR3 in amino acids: CAVQHRTDHSYEQYF. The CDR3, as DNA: TGTGCCGTGCAACACCGGACAGACCACTCCTACGAGCAGTACTTC.

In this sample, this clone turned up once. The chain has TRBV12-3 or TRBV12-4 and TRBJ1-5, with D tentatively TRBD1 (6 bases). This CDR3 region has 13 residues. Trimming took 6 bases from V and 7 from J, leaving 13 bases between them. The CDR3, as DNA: TGTGCCAGCAGCCGAGACAGGAGACAGCCCCAGCATTTT. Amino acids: CASSRDRRQPQHF.

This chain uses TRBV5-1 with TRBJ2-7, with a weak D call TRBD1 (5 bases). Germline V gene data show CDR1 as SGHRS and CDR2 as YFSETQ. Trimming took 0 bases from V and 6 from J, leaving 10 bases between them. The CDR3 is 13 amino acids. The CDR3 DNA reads TGCGCCAGCAGCTTGGAGACAGTCCTCGAGCAGTACTTC. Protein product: CASSLETVLEQYF. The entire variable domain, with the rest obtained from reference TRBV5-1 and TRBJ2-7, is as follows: KAGVTQTPRYLIKTRGQQVTLSCSPISGHRSVSWYQQTPGQGLQFLFEYFSETQRNKGNFPGRFSGRQFSNSRSEMNVSTLELGDSALYLCASSLETVLEQYFGPGTRLTVT.

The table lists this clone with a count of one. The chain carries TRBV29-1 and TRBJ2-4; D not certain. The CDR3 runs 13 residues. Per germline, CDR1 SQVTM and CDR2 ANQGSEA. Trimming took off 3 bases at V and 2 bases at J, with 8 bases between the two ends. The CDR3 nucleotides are TGCAGCGTTGACGTGGGCCCCAAAAACATTCAGTACTTC. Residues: CSVDVGPKNIQYF.

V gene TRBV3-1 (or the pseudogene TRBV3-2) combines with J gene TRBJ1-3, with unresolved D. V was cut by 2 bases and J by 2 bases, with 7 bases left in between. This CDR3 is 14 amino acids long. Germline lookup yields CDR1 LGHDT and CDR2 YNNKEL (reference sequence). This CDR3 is CASSQLSAGNTIYF. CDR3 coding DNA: TGTGCCAGCAGCCAACTGAGCGCTGGAAACACCATATATTTT.

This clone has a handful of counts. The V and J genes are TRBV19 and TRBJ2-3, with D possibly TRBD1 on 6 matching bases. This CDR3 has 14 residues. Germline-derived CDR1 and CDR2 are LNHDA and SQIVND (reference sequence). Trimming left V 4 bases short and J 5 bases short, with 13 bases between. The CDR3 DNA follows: TGTGCCAGTAGTACAGGGGAGATTGGAGATACGCAGTATTTT. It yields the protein CASSTGEIGDTQYF.

The CDR3, as DNA: TGTGCCAGCACGAATGGGGGGTCGAACACCGGGGAGCTGTTTTTT. The encoded protein is CASTNGGSNTGELFF. The chain joins TRBV28 to TRBJ2-2; the D gene is possibly TRBD2 (6 bases). CDR3 length: 15 amino acids. Trimming removed 7 bases at V and 0 bases at J, with 12 bases between. CDR1 and CDR2 (germline): MDHEN, SYDVKM. Full variable domain (outside the CDR3, taken from reference TRBV28 and TRBJ2-2): DVKVTQSSRYLVKRTGEKVFLECVQDMDHENMFWYRQDPGLGLRLIYFSYDVKMKEKGDIPEGYSVSREKKERFSLILESASTNQTSMYLCASTNGGSNTGELFFGEGSRLTVL.

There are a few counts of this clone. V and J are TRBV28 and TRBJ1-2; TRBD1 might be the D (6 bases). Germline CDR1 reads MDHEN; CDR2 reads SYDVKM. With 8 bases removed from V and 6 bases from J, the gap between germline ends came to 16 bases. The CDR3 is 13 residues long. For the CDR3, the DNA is TGTGCCAGCGGTTCTGAGCAGGGGAATGGCTACACCTTC. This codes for CASGSEQGNGYTF.

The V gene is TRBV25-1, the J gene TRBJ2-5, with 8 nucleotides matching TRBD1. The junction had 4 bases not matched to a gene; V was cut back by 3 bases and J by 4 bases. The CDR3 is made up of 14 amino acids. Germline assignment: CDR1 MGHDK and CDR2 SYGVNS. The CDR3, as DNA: TGTGCCAGCAGTGACTCCGGACAGGGAGAGACCCAGTACTTC. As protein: CASSDSGQGETQYF.

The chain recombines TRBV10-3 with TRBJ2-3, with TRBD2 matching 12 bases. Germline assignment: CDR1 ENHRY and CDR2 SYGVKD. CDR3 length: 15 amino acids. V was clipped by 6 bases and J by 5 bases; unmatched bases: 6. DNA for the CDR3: TGTGCCATCAGCCCCGGACTAGCGGGAATAGATACGCAGTATTTT. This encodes CAISPGLAGIDTQYF.

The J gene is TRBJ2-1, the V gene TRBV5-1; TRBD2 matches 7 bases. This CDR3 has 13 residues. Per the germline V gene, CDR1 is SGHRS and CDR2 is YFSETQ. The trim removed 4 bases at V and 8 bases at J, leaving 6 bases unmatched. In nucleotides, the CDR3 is TGCGCCAGCAGCCCCAGACTAGCCGATGAGCAGTTCTTC. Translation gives CASSPRLADEQFF. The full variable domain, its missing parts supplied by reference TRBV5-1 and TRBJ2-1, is KAGVTQTPRYLIKTRGQQVTLSCSPISGHRSVSWYQQTPGQGLQFLFEYFSETQRNKGNFPGRFSGRQFSNSRSEMNVSTLELGDSALYLCASSPRLADEQFFGPGTRLTVL.

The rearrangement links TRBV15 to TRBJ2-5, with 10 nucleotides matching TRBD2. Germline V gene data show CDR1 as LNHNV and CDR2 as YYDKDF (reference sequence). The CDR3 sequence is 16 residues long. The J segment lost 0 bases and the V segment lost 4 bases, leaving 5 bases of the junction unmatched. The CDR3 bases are TGTGCCACCAGCATCCCGGGACTAGCGTACCAAGAGACCCAGTACTTC. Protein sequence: CATSIPGLAYQETQYF.

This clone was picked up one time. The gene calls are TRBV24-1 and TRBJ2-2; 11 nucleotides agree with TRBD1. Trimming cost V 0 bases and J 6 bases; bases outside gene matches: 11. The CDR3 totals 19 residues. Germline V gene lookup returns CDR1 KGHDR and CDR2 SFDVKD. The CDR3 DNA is TGTGCCACCAGTGATTTGAATATCCCCGGGACAGGGGGGTCCGGGGAGCTGTTTTTT. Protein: CATSDLNIPGTGGSGELFF.

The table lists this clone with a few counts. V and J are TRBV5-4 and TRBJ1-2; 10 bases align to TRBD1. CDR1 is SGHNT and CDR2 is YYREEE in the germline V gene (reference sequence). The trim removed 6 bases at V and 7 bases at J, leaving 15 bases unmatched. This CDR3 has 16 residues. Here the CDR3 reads CASTLTSGTGVGGYTF. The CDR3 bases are TGTGCCAGCACCCTTACCTCCGGGACAGGGGTTGGTGGCTACACCTTC.

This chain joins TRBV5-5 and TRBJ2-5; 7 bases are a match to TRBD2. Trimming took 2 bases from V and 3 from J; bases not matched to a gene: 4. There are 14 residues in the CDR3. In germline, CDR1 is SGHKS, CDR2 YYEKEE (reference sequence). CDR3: CASSFSSGEETQYF. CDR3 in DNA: TGTGCCAGCAGCTTCTCTAGCGGTGAAGAGACCCAGTACTTC.

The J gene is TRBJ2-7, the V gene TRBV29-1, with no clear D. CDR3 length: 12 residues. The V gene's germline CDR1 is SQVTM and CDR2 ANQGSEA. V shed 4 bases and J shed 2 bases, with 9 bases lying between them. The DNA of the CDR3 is TGCAGCGTTGTGGCACCCCCCTACGAGCAGTACTTC. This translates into CSVVAPPYEQYF.

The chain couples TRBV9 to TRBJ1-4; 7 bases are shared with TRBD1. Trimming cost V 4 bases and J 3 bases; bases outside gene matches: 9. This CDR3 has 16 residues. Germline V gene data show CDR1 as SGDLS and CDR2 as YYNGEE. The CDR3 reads CASSPTGQLPNEKLFF. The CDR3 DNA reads TGTGCCAGCAGCCCGACGGGACAGTTGCCTAATGAAAAACTGTTTTTT.

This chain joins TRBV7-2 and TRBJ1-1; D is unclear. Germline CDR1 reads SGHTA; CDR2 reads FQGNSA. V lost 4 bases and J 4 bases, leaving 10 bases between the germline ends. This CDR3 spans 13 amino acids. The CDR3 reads CASSSSGTTEAFF. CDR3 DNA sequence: TGTGCCAGCAGCTCCTCGGGTACCACTGAAGCTTTCTTT.